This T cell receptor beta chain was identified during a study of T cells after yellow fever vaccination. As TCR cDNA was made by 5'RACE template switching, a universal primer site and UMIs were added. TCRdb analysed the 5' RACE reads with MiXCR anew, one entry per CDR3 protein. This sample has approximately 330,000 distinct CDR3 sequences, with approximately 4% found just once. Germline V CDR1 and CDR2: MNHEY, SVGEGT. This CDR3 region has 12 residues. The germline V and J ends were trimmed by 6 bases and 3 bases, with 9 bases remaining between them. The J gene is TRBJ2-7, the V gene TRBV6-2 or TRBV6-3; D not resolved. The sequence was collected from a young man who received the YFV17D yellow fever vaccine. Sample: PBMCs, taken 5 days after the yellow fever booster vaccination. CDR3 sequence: CASSQTFYEQYF. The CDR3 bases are TGTGCCAGCAGCCAAACATTCTACGAGCAGTACTTC.